These 32 T cell receptor beta chains originate from one sample sequenced in a study of T cell responses to AZD1222 COVID-19 vaccine. Data came from immunoSEQ multiplex PCR; TCRdb stores just in-frame clones and leaves some out. In the table there are about 140,000 clones, 90% of which are singletons. Source: peripheral blood, taken on day 0 of AZD1222 vaccination. The receptors derive from an adult in good health.

This chain joins TRBV3-1 (or the pseudogene TRBV3-2) and TRBJ2-3; TRBD1 aligns across 8 bases. V lost 0 bases, J lost 2 bases, and 7 bases stayed unmatched. CDR1 and CDR2 (germline): LGHDT, YNNKEL (reference sequence). The CDR3 is 17 amino acids. The CDR3 here is CASSQDLRTGNTDTQYF. The CDR3 nucleotides read TGTGCCAGCAGCCAAGATCTTAGGACAGGGAACACAGATACGCAGTATTTT.

DNA of the CDR3: TGTGCCAGTAGTATGGGTCGTGGCCCCGGCTCTGAAGCTTTCTTT. It encodes CASSMGRGPGSEAFF. The chain has TRBV19 and TRBJ1-1; no firm D call. V dropped 3 bases and J dropped 6 bases, with 17 bases sitting between them. CDR1 is LNHDA, CDR2 SQIVND, per germline (reference sequence). The CDR3 is made up of 15 amino acids.

In its sample, this clone is medium-sized. The chain couples TRBV6-5 to TRBJ2-2; D remains unclear. Germline V gene sequence: CDR1 MNHEY, CDR2 SVGAGI. This CDR3 has 13 amino acids. V gave up 6 bases and J gave up 3 bases, with 8 bases separating them. The CDR3 bases are TGTGCCAGCAGCGAGTCGGACACCGGGGAGCTGTTTTTT. This translates into CASSESDTGELFF.

J is TRBJ2-3 and V is TRBV11-3; 11 bases map to TRBD2. Trimming at V came to 1 base and at J to 2 bases, leaving 5 bases not matched to a gene. CDR1 and CDR2 from the germline V gene are SGHNT and YENEEA. This CDR3 has 17 residues. The CDR3 sequence is CASSLGRLAGLTDTQYF. The CDR3, as DNA: TGTGCCAGCAGCTTAGGCCGACTAGCGGGGCTCACAGATACGCAGTATTTT.

The V gene is TRBV30, the J gene TRBJ2-3, with D possibly being TRBD2 (6 bases). Trimming took 0 bases from V and 5 from J, leaving 12 bases between them. Germline V gene sequence: CDR1 GTSNPN, CDR2 SVGIG (reference sequence). There are 14 residues in the CDR3. CDR3 in amino acids: CAWSVLAGQDTQYF. In DNA form, the CDR3 reads TGTGCCTGGAGTGTATTGGCGGGGCAAGATACGCAGTATTTT.

The V and J genes are TRBV5-4 and TRBJ1-4; no clear D. The CDR3 runs 15 residues. V lost 0 bases to trimming and J lost 4 bases, with 10 bases between them. CDR1 and CDR2 (germline): SGHNT, YYREEE (reference sequence). The CDR3 DNA sequence: TGTGCCAGCAGCTTGGGGGGTAGAAGTAATGAAAAACTGTTTTTT. Amino acids: CASSLGGRSNEKLFF.

This clone was seen only once. The chain uses TRBV10-3 and TRBJ1-1; D remains unclear. The germline V and J ends were trimmed by 0 bases and 0 bases, with 5 bases remaining between them. Germline values: CDR1 ENHRY, CDR2 SYGVKD. This CDR3 is 14 amino acids long. Written as DNA, the CDR3 is TGTGCCATCAGTGAGTCGATCTTGAACACTGAAGCTTTCTTT. Translation gives CAISESILNTEAFF.

The chain combines TRBV30 with TRBJ2-5; no clear D. The length of the CDR3 is 14 residues. Looked up from germline, CDR1 is GTSNPN and CDR2 is SVGIG (reference sequence). The ends were cut back, 0 bases at V and 5 bases at J, with 13 bases in the middle. CDR3 bases: TGTGCCTGGAGTGTGGGTAGTCATTCTGAGACCCAGTACTTC. Protein sequence: CAWSVGSHSETQYF.

The CDR3 sequence: CASSQAYLGGDNYGYTF. For the CDR3, the DNA is TGTGCCAGCAGCCAAGCCTACCTCGGAGGGGATAACTATGGCTACACCTTC. This chain connects TRBV3-1 (or the pseudogene TRBV3-2) to TRBJ1-2; D is perhaps TRBD1 (5 bases). The CDR3 sequence is 17 residues long. V was shortened by 1 base and J by 1 base, with 16 bases between the two germline ends. From germline, CDR1 is LGHDT and CDR2 YNNKEL (reference sequence).

The V call is TRBV7-2, the J call TRBJ2-5; 7 bases are shared with TRBD1. In germline, CDR1 is SGHTA, CDR2 FQGNSA. The junction had 4 bases not matched to a gene; V was cut back by 5 bases and J by 1 base. The CDR3 has 14 amino acids. CDR3 sequence: CASSRTGLQETQYF. CDR3 in DNA: TGTGCCAGCAGCCGGACAGGCCTCCAAGAGACCCAGTACTTC.

This chain joins TRBV10-3 and TRBJ2-1; D perhaps matches TRBD1 (5 bases). This CDR3 region has 15 residues. Germline V CDR1 and CDR2: ENHRY, SYGVKD. V lost 2 bases, J lost 0 bases, and 8 bases lay in between. This CDR3 reads CAISEDRSSYNEQFF. The CDR3 DNA reads TGTGCCATCAGTGAGGACAGAAGCTCCTACAATGAGCAGTTCTTC.

This chain connects TRBV23-1 to TRBJ1-1; D is unclear. Being an ORF, TRBV23-1 has a function that is uncertain. Trimming stripped 3 bases from V and 4 bases from J, with 9 bases between. The CDR3 extends over 13 amino acids. Here the CDR3 reads CASSHPFPTEAFF. The CDR3 DNA reads as TGCGCCAGCAGTCATCCCTTTCCCACTGAAGCTTTCTTT.

V usage is TRBV7-2 and J usage is TRBJ2-1, with D possibly being TRBD2 (5 bases). This CDR3 has 13 amino acids. Trimming left V 1 base short and J 11 bases short, with 12 bases between. Germline V gene sequence: CDR1 SGHTA, CDR2 FQGNSA. The CDR3 spells CASSLGASGKQFF. CDR3 sequence (DNA): TGTGCCAGCAGCTTAGGAGCCTCGGGGAAGCAGTTCTTC. Full variable domain (rest looked up from reference TRBV7-2 and TRBJ2-1): GAGVSQSPSNKVTEKGKDVELRCDPISGHTALYWYRQSLGQGLEFLIYFQGNSAPDKSGLPSDRFSAERTGGSVSTLTIQRTQQEDSAVYLCASSLGASGKQFFGPGTRLTVL.

V and J are TRBV25-1 and TRBJ1-3; D remains ambiguous. The CDR3 is made up of 12 amino acids. The V end lost 3 bases, the J end lost 3 bases, and 3 bases lay between the germline ends. The germline V gene has CDR1 MGHDK and CDR2 SYGVNS. This CDR3 reads CASSEGGNTIYF. For the CDR3, the DNA is TGTGCCAGCAGTGAGGGTGGAAACACCATATATTTT.

The chain links TRBV11-3 to TRBJ2-1; 14 positions match TRBD2. Germline-derived CDR1 and CDR2 are SGHNT and YENEEA. The CDR3 length is 18 residues. J was trimmed by 14 bases and V by 5 bases; bases with no gene match: 20. This CDR3 reads CASSPEAGTSGRGSEEFF. The DNA for the CDR3 is TGTGCCAGCAGCCCGGAGGCCGGGACTAGCGGGAGAGGGAGCGAGGAGTTCTTC.

This rearrangement joins TRBV2 to TRBJ1-4, with TRBD1 matching 7 bases. This CDR3 spans 14 amino acids. The germline V gene has CDR1 SNHLY and CDR2 FYNNEI. With V trimmed by 6 bases and J by 5 bases, 6 bases remained unmatched. The CDR3 sequence: CASREGTANEKLFF. CDR3 bases: TGTGCCAGCAGGGAGGGGACAGCGAATGAAAAACTGTTTTTT.

The V call is TRBV10-3, the J call TRBJ2-3; possible D gene TRBD2, 5 bases. CDR3 length: 13 residues. CDR1 and CDR2 (germline): ENHRY, SYGVKD. V lost 0 bases to trimming and J lost 8 bases, with 9 bases between them. The CDR3 nucleotides are TGTGCCATCAGTGAGTCGACGGCGGGTACGCAGTATTTT. Amino acid sequence: CAISESTAGTQYF.

This clone was seen only once. The chain couples TRBV5-1 to TRBJ1-2, with TRBD1 matching 9 bases. There are 18 residues in the CDR3. Germline V CDR1 and CDR2: SGHRS, YFSETQ. Trimming at V came to 2 bases and at J to 7 bases, leaving 18 bases not matched to a gene. The CDR3 region has the DNA TGCGCCAGCAGCTTTGTCCCCACAGGCGGGACAGGGACCGCTGGCTACACCTTC. Translating it yields CASSFVPTGGTGTAGYTF.

V gene TRBV10-3 combines with J gene TRBJ2-6; possible D gene TRBD2, 6 bases. The CDR3 spans 15 residues. CDR1 is ENHRY and CDR2 is SYGVKD in the germline V gene. The ends were cut back, 10 bases at V and 4 bases at J, with 17 bases in the middle. Here the CDR3 reads CATGGGVSGANVLTF. CDR3 nucleotides: TGTGCCACCGGGGGTGGGGTCTCCGGGGCCAACGTCCTGACTTTC.

The V call is TRBV10-3, the J call TRBJ1-2, with D possibly being TRBD1 (6 bases). The V and J ends lost 9 bases and 8 bases respectively, with 22 bases between them. The CDR3 has 14 amino acids. Germline CDR1 ENHRY, CDR2 SYGVKD. The CDR3: CAISPSTGGRGYTF. The CDR3 nucleotides read TGTGCCATTTCCCCTTCGACGGGGGGCCGGGGCTACACCTTC.

The chain has TRBV18 and TRBJ2-5; tentatively, D is TRBD2 (6 bases). V was pared by 2 bases and J by 4 bases, with 8 bases between. CDR1 and CDR2 from the germline V gene are KGHSH and LQKENI. The CDR3 runs 13 residues. Here the CDR3 reads CASSPGTGETQYF. CDR3 DNA sequence: TGTGCCAGCTCACCAGGGACTGGAGAGACCCAGTACTTC.

The chain carries TRBV12-3 or TRBV12-4 and TRBJ1-2; weak D call: TRBD1 (5 bases). The CDR3 has 13 residues. Trimming left V 5 bases short and J 5 bases short, with 12 bases between. CDR3 protein: CASSMGRLYGYTF. The CDR3 DNA is TGTGCCAGCAGTATGGGACGGCTTTATGGCTACACCTTC.

The chain has TRBV12-5 and TRBJ2-5; no reliable D call. Germline CDR1 LGHNT, CDR2 FRNRAP. Trimming took off 1 base at V and 7 bases at J, with 13 bases between the two ends. The CDR3 length is 14 residues. The CDR3 protein is CASGLAVSLGTQYF. The CDR3 DNA reads as TGTGCTAGTGGTTTGGCGGTCTCTCTCGGGACCCAGTACTTC.

This sequence joins TRBV27 and TRBJ2-7, with unresolved D. The CDR3 totals 11 residues. V was trimmed by 5 bases and J by 6 bases, leaving 8 bases between them. The germline V gene has CDR1 MNHEY and CDR2 SMNVEV (reference sequence). The CDR3 region is CASSPGSEQYF. CDR3 DNA sequence: TGTGCCAGCAGTCCCGGATCCGAGCAGTACTTC.

This clone was seen just once. The V and J genes are TRBV20-1 and TRBJ2-3; D uncertain. This CDR3 has 11 amino acids. Per the germline V gene, CDR1 is DFQATT and CDR2 is SNEGSKA (reference sequence). Trimming removed 5 bases from V and 6 bases from J, with 9 bases in between. The CDR3 region has the DNA TGCAGTGCTTCCCAAAGGGATACGCAGTATTTT. It encodes CSASQRDTQYF.

CDR3: CASKEQGTDTQYF. The CDR3, as DNA: TGTGCCAGCAAAGAACAGGGTACAGATACGCAGTATTTT. The chain couples TRBV2 to TRBJ2-3, with a possible D match to TRBD1 (6 bases). The germline CDR1 and CDR2 sequences are SNHLY and FYNNEI. The CDR3 consists of 13 residues. The V gene lost 7 bases and the J gene lost 3 bases, with 11 bases spanning the gap. The full variable domain, with the rest looked up from reference TRBV2 and TRBJ2-3, is EPEVTQTPSHQVTQMGQEVILRCVPISNHLYFYWYRQILGQKVEFLVSFYNNEISEKSEIFDDQFSVERPDGSNFTLKIRSTKLEDSAMYFCASKEQGTDTQYFGPGTRLTVL.

This clone occurred a few times. The gene calls are TRBV6-4 and TRBJ1-2, with unresolved D. Trimming removed 4 bases from V and 0 bases from J, with 6 bases in between. Germline V lookup: CDR1 MRHNA, CDR2 SNTAGT. This CDR3 region has 13 residues. The CDR3 loop is CASSAGANYGYTF. The CDR3 DNA is TGTGCCAGCAGTGCCGGGGCTAACTATGGCTACACCTTC.

The chain links TRBV30 to TRBJ2-1; 14 bases are shared with TRBD2. Per the germline V gene, CDR1 is GTSNPN and CDR2 is SVGIG (reference sequence). Germline trimming cut 4 bases from V and 8 bases from J; bases unmatched to any gene: 7. The CDR3 runs 15 residues. CDR3 sequence (DNA): TGTGCCTGGAACCTGGGACTAGCGGGAGTCGATGAGCAGTTCTTC. Translating gives CAWNLGLAGVDEQFF.

J is TRBJ1-2 and V is TRBV27; D ambiguous. The germline CDR1 and CDR2 sequences are MNHEY and SMNVEV (reference sequence). Trimming stripped 10 bases from V and 0 bases from J, with 18 bases between. The CDR3 is made up of 15 amino acids. In DNA, the CDR3 is TGTGCCATGCAGGTATGGGGAGACTCTAACTATGGCTACACCTTC. The encoded protein is CAMQVWGDSNYGYTF.

This chain joins TRBV19 and TRBJ2-1, with D possibly matching TRBD1 (6 bases). This CDR3 contains 15 residues. CDR1 LNHDA and CDR2 SQIVND come from the germline V gene (reference sequence). Deletions cut 0 bases from V and 5 bases from J, with 11 bases between. This chain's CDR3 is CASSIDPTGNNEQFF. The CDR3 DNA sequence: TGTGCCAGTAGTATAGATCCTACAGGGAACAATGAGCAGTTCTTC.

The chain joins TRBV7-9 to TRBJ1-2; 7 nucleotides agree with TRBD1. CDR3 length: 15 amino acids. The junction had 6 bases not matched to a gene; V was cut back by 0 bases and J by 5 bases. Germline V gene sequence: CDR1 SEHNR, CDR2 FQNEAQ (reference sequence). CDR3 amino acids: CASSLAGTAVYGYTF. The CDR3 region has the DNA TGTGCCAGCAGCTTAGCGGGGACAGCAGTGTATGGCTACACCTTC.

The V call is TRBV4-3, the J call TRBJ1-1; 8 positions match TRBD1. This CDR3 spans 15 amino acids. Per the germline V gene, CDR1 is LGHNA and CDR2 is YSLEER. The ends lost 3 bases at V and 5 bases at J; junction bases unmatched: 8. CDR3 protein: CASSQNQGAHTEAFF. The CDR3 DNA follows: TGCGCCAGCAGCCAGAACCAGGGGGCGCATACTGAAGCTTTCTTT.